A single sample gave rise to the 17 T cell receptor beta chains below, sequenced in a study of CXCR3-negative and CXCR3-positive naive CD8 T cells. Study findings and constraints: Higher TRB CDR3 hydrophobicity marked CXCR3-positive naive cells relative to CXCR3-negative naive cells.

These receptors lack a known antigen. All TRB cDNA libraries came from 5' RACE performed with UMI labels. TCRdb reanalyzed the 5' RACE reads, giving one entry per CDR3 protein sequence and no DNA. The sample totals some 130,000 distinct CDR3 sequences. Sequencing input: naive CXCR3+ CD8+ T cells from blood. Noted subset: CD45RO-CCR7+CD27+CD95- naive CD8+ T cells expressing CXCR3 (TNR3+). The receptors originated from a human donor in good health. Some clones in this sample may be carry-over from other donors' samples.

V gene TRBV5-6 combines with J gene TRBJ2-2; TCRdb outputs TRBD2, but without DNA this stays unchecked. Germline loops: CDR1 SGHDT, CDR2 YYEEEE. This CDR3 region has 12 residues. The CDR3 reads CASSTSVGELFF.

The chain joins TRBV20-1 to TRBJ2-7; TCRdb outputs TRBD2, but without DNA this stays unchecked. The CDR3 totals 14 residues. Germline-derived CDR1 and CDR2 are DFQATT and SNEGSKA (reference sequence). CDR3 sequence reads: CSAGPGLAALEQYF.

The rearrangement links TRBV12-3 or TRBV12-4 to TRBJ2-2; TCRdb proposes TRBD1, but this gene call is untestable without DNA. The CDR3 length is 16 residues. CDR3 residues: CASSLSGRGNTGELFF.

This chain joins TRBV15 and TRBJ2-7; TCRdb proposes TRBD1, but this gene call is untestable without DNA. Germline V gene lookup returns CDR1 LNHNV and CDR2 YYDKDF (reference sequence). The CDR3 length is 16 residues. The CDR3 reads CATSRDKQGIIDEQYF.

This chain uses TRBV7-3 with TRBJ2-7; TCRdb reports TRBD1, a call that lacks DNA to check it against. The germline CDR1 and CDR2 sequences are SGHTA and FQGTGA. This CDR3 is 14 amino acids long. This CDR3 reads CASSEGVFGGEQYF. The full variable domain, rest sourced from reference TRBV7-3 and TRBJ2-7, is GAGVSQTPSNKVTEKGKYVELRCDPISGHTALYWYRQSLGQGPEFLIYFQGTGAADDSGLPNDRFFAVRPEGSVSTLKIQRTERGDSAVYLCASSEGVFGGEQYFGPGTRLTVT.

V is TRBV6-5 and J is TRBJ2-1; the TCRdb call, TRBD2, lacks DNA for checking. The germline CDR1 and CDR2 sequences are MNHEY and SVGAGI. This CDR3 has 16 residues. The CDR3 loop is CASSEYGTSGNAEQFF.

CDR3 loop: CATADRAHMTEAFF. The rearrangement links TRBV15 to TRBJ1-1; the D call of TRBD1 rests on TCRdb alone, since no DNA is present to check it. This CDR3 has 14 amino acids. The germline CDR1 and CDR2 sequences are LNHNV and YYDKDF (reference sequence).

CDR3 residues: CASSSPPGNTEAFF. The rearrangement uses TRBV6-5 and TRBJ1-1; as DNA is missing, the TRBD1 call by TCRdb cannot be tested. The CDR3 has 14 residues. Germline V gives CDR1 MNHEY, CDR2 SVGAGI.

This chain joins TRBV6-1 and TRBJ2-3; TCRdb lists TRBD1, though no DNA is available to test this call. The CDR3 is 12 residues long. CDR1 and CDR2 (germline): MNHNS, SASEGT. This CDR3 reads CASSDVSREQYF.

The V and J genes are TRBV7-9 and TRBJ2-3; with no DNA, the TCRdb D assignment of TRBD2 cannot be verified. CDR1 SEHNR and CDR2 FQNEAQ come from the germline V gene (reference sequence). This CDR3 is 16 amino acids long. CDR3 loop: CASSDNSGRAKDTQYF.

CDR3 loop: CASSLIAGGNNEQFF. The gene calls are TRBV7-3 and TRBJ2-1; the TCRdb D gene call, TRBD2, has no DNA to confirm it. The length of the CDR3 is 15 residues. Germline values: CDR1 SGHTA, CDR2 FQGTGA. Using reference TRBV7-3 and TRBJ2-1 for the parts outside the CDR3, the full variable domain is GAGVSQTPSNKVTEKGKYVELRCDPISGHTALYWYRQSLGQGPEFLIYFQGTGAADDSGLPNDRFFAVRPEGSVSTLKIQRTERGDSAVYLCASSLIAGGNNEQFFGPGTRLTVL.

The chain links TRBV13 to TRBJ1-1; without DNA, the TCRdb call of TRBD1 cannot be checked. The CDR3 loop spans 15 amino acids. Germline CDR1 reads PRHDT; CDR2 reads FYEKMQ (reference sequence). CDR3: CASRPDRTGYTEAFF.

This chain uses TRBV7-3 with TRBJ2-1; the TRBD2 assignment by TCRdb is unverifiable without DNA. This CDR3 is built from 15 residues. Germline loops: CDR1 SGHTA, CDR2 FQGTGA. The CDR3 protein is CASSPSGGGYNEQFF.

The V and J genes are TRBV5-1 and TRBJ2-7; no DNA is available, so the TRBD1 call from TCRdb remains unchecked. CDR3 length: 19 residues. CDR1 and CDR2 (germline): SGHRS, YFSETQ. This CDR3 reads CASSLAFYDRAASPYEQYF.

CDR3 loop: CSIRGLAGYNEQFF. The chain links TRBV29-1 to TRBJ2-1; TCRdb lists TRBD2, though no DNA is available to test this call. The V gene's germline CDR1 is SQVTM and CDR2 ANQGSEA. CDR3 length: 14 amino acids.

The chain combines TRBV7-9 with TRBJ2-3. From germline, CDR1 is SEHNR and CDR2 FQNEAQ (reference sequence). The CDR3 has 15 residues. The CDR3 loop reads CASKIGLASTDTQYF.

The chain has TRBV15 and TRBJ2-3; TCRdb outputs TRBD2, but without DNA this stays unchecked. Germline V gene data show CDR1 as LNHNV and CDR2 as YYDKDF (reference sequence). This CDR3 comprises 15 residues. CDR3 residues: CATSESGPNTDTQYF. The variable domain in full, completed from reference TRBV15 and TRBJ2-3, reads DAMVIQNPRYQVTQFGKPVTLSCSQTLNHNVMYWYQQKSSQAPKLLFHYYDKDFNNEADTPDNFQSRRPNTSFCFLDIRSPGLGDTAMYLCATSESGPNTDTQYFGPGTRLTVL.